This T cell receptor beta chain was identified during a study of cytomegalovirus exposure and HLA in healthy donors. As for the study in general: In a previous analysis, 110 million or so unique TCR beta sequences were found from about 190 million T cells. General study results and limits: The study recorded over 150 TCR beta chains that were cytomegalovirus-associated.

PCR employed 60 Vbeta and 13 Jbeta primers. Some clones are missing from TCRdb's copy, which holds only in-frame ones; the method was immunoSEQ multiplex PCR. The sample lists 75,000 to 90,000 clones; 65% to 85% were seen once. A remark on this clone: Its antigen is unidentified.

CDR3 size: 14 residues. Per the germline V gene, CDR1 is SGHRS and CDR2 is YFSETQ. V was cut by 4 bases and J by 0 bases, with 8 bases left in between. The chain combines TRBV5-1 with TRBJ2-1, with D possibly matching TRBD2 (5 bases). The clonotype comes from a woman aged 35 to 49 in good health and CMV-seropositive. What was sequenced was PBMCs. The CDR3 here is CASSRESSYNEQFF. The CDR3 coding sequence is TGCGCCAGCAGCCGGGAAAGCTCCTACAATGAGCAGTTCTTC.